Presented here are 14 T cell receptor beta chains from one specimen sequenced in a study of T-cell reconstitution after alpha-beta-depleted transplantation in children. Preparing the TCRbeta library involved the use of unique molecular identifiers. Each CDR3 protein gets one entry after TCRdb re-called the PCR reads with MiXCR. The sample has a few hundred thousand distinct CDR3 sequences; 5.5% to 7% are singletons. Sample: PBMCs, taken before TCRalphabeta/CD19-depleted stem cell transplant. The receptors were gathered from a boy younger than 10 with acute lymphoblastic leukemia, due to receive a stem cell transplant.

This clonotype was seen a handful of times. The V call is TRBV6-5, the J call TRBJ1-5; no firm D call. The CDR3 is made up of 13 amino acids. The germline V gene has CDR1 MNHEY and CDR2 SVGAGI. V lost 2 bases and J 6 bases, leaving 8 bases between the germline ends. DNA for the CDR3: TGTGCCAGCAGTTACCTCCCAGGTCAGCCCCAGCATTTT. Encoded protein: CASSYLPGQPQHF.

Ten or more counts support this clonotype. This sequence joins TRBV29-1 and TRBJ2-3; D gene unclear. Germline V lookup: CDR1 SQVTM, CDR2 ANQGSEA. The germline V and J ends were trimmed by 6 bases and 4 bases, with 8 bases remaining between them. The CDR3 runs to 11 residues. The CDR3 region has the DNA TGCAGCGTGGCAGAATCAGATACGCAGTATTTT. It specifies CSVAESDTQYF.

There are many counts of this clonotype. The J gene is TRBJ2-1, the V gene TRBV28; D is possibly TRBD1 (5 bases). The germline V and J ends were trimmed by 7 bases and 3 bases, with 10 bases remaining between them. In germline, CDR1 is MDHEN, CDR2 SYDVKM. This CDR3 has 13 residues. DNA for the CDR3: TGTGCCAGCACCGGACAAAACTACAATGAGCAGTTCTTC. Amino acid sequence: CASTGQNYNEQFF.

This clonotype was recorded many times. The rearrangement joins TRBV7-2 to TRBJ1-2; D not resolved. V lost 2 bases and J lost 3, with 7 bases in between. Germline CDR1 SGHTA, CDR2 FQGNSA. The CDR3 loop spans 13 amino acids. CDR3: CASSLFPDYGYTF. The DNA for the CDR3 is TGTGCCAGCAGCTTATTTCCAGACTATGGCTACACCTTC.

V is TRBV14 and J is TRBJ2-7; D might be TRBD2 (5 bases). The length of the CDR3 is 15 residues. CDR1 is SGHDN and CDR2 is FVKESK in the germline V gene. The V gene lost 5 bases and the J gene lost 2 bases, with 16 bases spanning the gap. The CDR3 here is CASSSYFGETYEQYF. In DNA form, the CDR3 reads TGTGCCAGCAGCTCCTACTTCGGGGAAACCTACGAGCAGTACTTC.

This clonotype was picked up a small number of times. CDR3 sequence reads: CASSFQSSNQPQHF. The DNA for the CDR3 is TGTGCCAGCAGCTTTCAGTCTAGCAATCAGCCCCAGCATTTT. The chain combines TRBV7-2 with TRBJ1-5, with D unclear. V lost 3 bases to trimming and J lost 0 bases, with 6 bases between them. This CDR3 is built from 14 residues. Per germline, CDR1 SGHTA and CDR2 FQGNSA.

This clonotype has only a few counts. The genes are TRBV6-2 or TRBV6-3 and TRBJ2-2, with 11 bases identical to TRBD2. The CDR3 is made up of 16 amino acids. CDR1 and CDR2 (germline): MNHEY, SVGEGT. Losses at the gene ends were 4 bases for V and 1 base for J; bases not matched to a gene: 2. In DNA, the CDR3 is TGTGCCAGCAGTTCTGGACTAGCGGGGAACACCGGGGAGCTGTTTTTT. This sequence encodes CASSSGLAGNTGELFF.

This rearrangement joins TRBV5-1 to TRBJ1-2, with 8 bases identical to TRBD1. Trimming took 4 bases from V and 0 from J; bases not matched to a gene: 5. This CDR3 is built from 15 residues. The germline gives CDR1 SGHRS, CDR2 YFSETQ. The CDR3 protein is CASSQRTGTNYGYTF. The CDR3 coding sequence is TGCGCCAGCAGCCAAAGGACAGGGACTAACTATGGCTACACCTTC.

Ten or more counts support this clonotype. The chain uses TRBV2 and TRBJ2-7; 14 bases are shared with TRBD2. Per the germline V gene, CDR1 is SNHLY and CDR2 is FYNNEI. The trim removed 6 bases at V and 6 bases at J, leaving 7 bases unmatched. The CDR3 runs 15 residues. CDR3 loop: CASSERGLAGGEQYF. The DNA of the CDR3 is TGTGCCAGCAGCGAAAGAGGACTAGCGGGAGGCGAGCAGTACTTC.

The CDR3 protein is CASSFGQGSDEQYF. CDR3 DNA sequence: TGTGCCAGCAGTTTCGGACAGGGTTCTGACGAGCAGTACTTC. The chain links TRBV6-5 to TRBJ2-7; 8 bases agree with TRBD1. There are 14 residues in the CDR3. From germline, CDR1 is MNHEY and CDR2 SVGAGI. J lost 5 bases, V lost 4 bases, and 7 bases had no gene match.

This clonotype was counted ten times or more. This chain links TRBV5-1 with TRBJ2-2; D remains ambiguous. This CDR3 contains 13 residues. Between the trimmed V and J ends, which lost 1 base and 4 bases, there was a span of 5 bases. From germline, CDR1 is SGHRS and CDR2 YFSETQ. The CDR3 DNA reads as TGCGCCAGCAGCTTGAAGTTCACCGGGGAGCTGTTTTTT. This gives the protein CASSLKFTGELFF. The full variable domain, in which reference TRBV5-1 and TRBJ2-2 provide the parts outside the CDR3, is KAGVTQTPRYLIKTRGQQVTLSCSPISGHRSVSWYQQTPGQGLQFLFEYFSETQRNKGNFPGRFSGRQFSNSRSEMNVSTLELGDSALYLCASSLKFTGELFFGEGSRLTVL.

The genes are TRBV27 and TRBJ2-4, with D uncertain. Germline V gene data show CDR1 as MNHEY and CDR2 as SMNVEV (reference sequence). This CDR3 has 13 amino acids. V was trimmed by 6 bases and J by 10 bases, leaving 16 bases between them. CDR3: CASSPDPWRIQYF. CDR3 sequence (DNA): TGTGCCAGCAGCCCAGACCCCTGGAGAATTCAGTACTTC.

In its sample, this clonotype was seen many times. The chain couples TRBV5-5 to TRBJ2-1; 7 bases align to TRBD2. Germline CDR1 and CDR2: SGHKS and YYEKEE (reference sequence). The V gene end was trimmed by 3 bases and the J gene end by 10 bases; junction bases not matched to a gene: 16. This CDR3 region has 16 residues. CDR3 nucleotide sequence: TGTGCCAGCAGCTCATCTAGCGGACTCTACAATGTCGAGCAGTTCTTC. It yields the protein CASSSSSGLYNVEQFF.

This clonotype showed up just a few times. This rearrangement joins TRBV5-1 to TRBJ2-1; TRBD2 might be the D (5 bases). This CDR3 contains 13 residues. V dropped 4 bases and J dropped 8 bases, with 13 bases sitting between them. CDR1 is SGHRS and CDR2 is YFSETQ in the germline V gene. CDR3 sequence reads: CASSTDTGDEQFF. DNA of the CDR3: TGCGCCAGCAGCACCGACACCGGGGATGAGCAGTTCTTC. The whole variable domain, filled in from reference TRBV5-1 and TRBJ2-1, reads KAGVTQTPRYLIKTRGQQVTLSCSPISGHRSVSWYQQTPGQGLQFLFEYFSETQRNKGNFPGRFSGRQFSNSRSEMNVSTLELGDSALYLCASSTDTGDEQFFGPGTRLTVL.